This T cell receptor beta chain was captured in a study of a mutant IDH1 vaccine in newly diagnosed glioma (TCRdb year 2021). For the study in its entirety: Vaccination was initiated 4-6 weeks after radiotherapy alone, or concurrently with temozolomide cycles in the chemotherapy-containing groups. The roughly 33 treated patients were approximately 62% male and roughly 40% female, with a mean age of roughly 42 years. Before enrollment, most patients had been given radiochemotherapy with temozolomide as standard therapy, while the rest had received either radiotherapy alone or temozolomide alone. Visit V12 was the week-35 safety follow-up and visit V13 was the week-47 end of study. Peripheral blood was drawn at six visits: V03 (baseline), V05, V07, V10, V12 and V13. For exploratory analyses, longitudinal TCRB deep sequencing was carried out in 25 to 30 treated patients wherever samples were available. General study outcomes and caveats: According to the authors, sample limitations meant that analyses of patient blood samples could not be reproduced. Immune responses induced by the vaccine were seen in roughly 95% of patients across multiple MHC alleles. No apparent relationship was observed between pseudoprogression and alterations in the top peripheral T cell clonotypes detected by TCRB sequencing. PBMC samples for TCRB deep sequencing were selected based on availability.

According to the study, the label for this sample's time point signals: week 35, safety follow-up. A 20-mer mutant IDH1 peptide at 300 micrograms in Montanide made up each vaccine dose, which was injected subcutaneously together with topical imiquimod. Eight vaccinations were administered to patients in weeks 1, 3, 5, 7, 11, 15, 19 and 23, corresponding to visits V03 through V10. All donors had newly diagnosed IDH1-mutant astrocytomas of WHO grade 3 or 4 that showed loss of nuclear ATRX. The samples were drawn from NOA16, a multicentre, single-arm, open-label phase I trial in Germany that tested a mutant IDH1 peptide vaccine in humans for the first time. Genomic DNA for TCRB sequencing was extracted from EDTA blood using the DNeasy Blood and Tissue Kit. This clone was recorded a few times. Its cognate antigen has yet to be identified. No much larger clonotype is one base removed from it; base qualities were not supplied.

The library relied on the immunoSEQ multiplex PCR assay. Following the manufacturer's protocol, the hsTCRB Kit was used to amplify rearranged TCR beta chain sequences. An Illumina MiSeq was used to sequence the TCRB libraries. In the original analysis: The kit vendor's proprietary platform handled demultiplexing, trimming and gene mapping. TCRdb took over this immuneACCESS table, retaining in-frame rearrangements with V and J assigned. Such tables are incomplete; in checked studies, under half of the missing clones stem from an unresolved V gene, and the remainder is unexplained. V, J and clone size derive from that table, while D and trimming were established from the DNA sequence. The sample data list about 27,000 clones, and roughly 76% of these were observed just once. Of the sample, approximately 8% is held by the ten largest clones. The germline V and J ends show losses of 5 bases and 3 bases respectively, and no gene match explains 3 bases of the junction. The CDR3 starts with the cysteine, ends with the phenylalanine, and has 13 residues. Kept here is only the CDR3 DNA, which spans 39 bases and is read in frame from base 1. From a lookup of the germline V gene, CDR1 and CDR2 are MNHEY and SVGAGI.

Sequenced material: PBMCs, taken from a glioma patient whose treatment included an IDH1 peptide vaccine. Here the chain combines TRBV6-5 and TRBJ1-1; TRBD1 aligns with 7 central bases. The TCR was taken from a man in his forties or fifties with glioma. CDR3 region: CASSKGAYTEAFF. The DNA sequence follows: TGTGCCAGCAGTAAGGGGGCTTACACTGAAGCTTTCTTT.